These 9 T cell receptor beta chains came from one sample sequenced in a study of T cell repertoires in cytomegalovirus infection. For these receptors, no antigen is known. A single record per CDR3 protein comes from TCRdb applying MiXCR to the reads. Altogether under 95,000 distinct CDR3 sequences are present, 40% to 50% being singletons, with the ten largest covering approximately 93%. The material was CD8+ T cells from cultured PBMCs, obtained from culture after CMV antigen stimulation. All receptors come from a human donor in good health (CMV status not recorded). Some clones in this sample may be carry-over from other donors' samples.

This clonotype was found a few times. The CDR3 DNA sequence: TGTGCCAGCAGCTGGGACACCCAACTAGACTACGAGCAGTACTTC. Residues: CASSWDTQLDYEQYF. The gene calls are TRBV7-8 and TRBJ2-7, with D maybe TRBD1 (6 bases). V lost 4 bases to trimming and J lost 3 bases, with 16 bases between them. Germline loops: CDR1 SGHVS, CDR2 FQNEAQ. This CDR3 comprises 15 residues.

This clonotype came up a few times. This sequence joins TRBV7-6 and TRBJ2-3; a weak D match, TRBD2 (7 bases). In germline, CDR1 is SGHVS, CDR2 FNYEAQ. The germline V and J ends were trimmed by 5 bases and 4 bases, with 13 bases remaining between them. CDR3 length equals 14 residues. CDR3 coding DNA: TGTGCCAGCAGCCTAAGGGGGGGCCCAGATACGCAGTATTTT. Translated: CASSLRGGPDTQYF. The full variable domain, with the rest looked up from reference TRBV7-6 and TRBJ2-3, is GAGVSQSPRYKVTKRGQDVALRCDPISGHVSLYWYRQALGQGPEFLTYFNYEAQQDKSGLPNDRFSAERPEGSISTLTIQRTEQRDSAMYRCASSLRGGPDTQYFGPGTRLTVL.

The table lists this clonotype with a few counts. The chain links TRBV12-3 or TRBV12-4 to TRBJ2-7; D gene unclear. Deletions cut 6 bases from V and 6 bases from J, with 21 bases between. The CDR3 covers 15 residues. For the CDR3, the DNA is TGTGCCAGCAGCCACACGGTGATGGGTGCTTCCGAGCAGTACTTC. Its protein is CASSHTVMGASEQYF.

The chain links TRBV4-1 to TRBJ2-1, with TRBD2 matching over 7 bases. The V and J ends lost 4 bases and 4 bases, in that order; junction bases with no gene match: 13. The CDR3 spans 17 residues. In germline, CDR1 is MGHRA, CDR2 YSYEKL. Written as DNA, the CDR3 is TGCGCCAGCAGCCTTACGCTTGGCGGGAGTGTGTACAATGAGCAGTTCTTC. Its translation is CASSLTLGGSVYNEQFF.

The chain uses TRBV12-3 or TRBV12-4 and TRBJ2-2; D gene ambiguous. V lost 3 bases to trimming and J lost 1 base, with 12 bases between them. This CDR3 spans 16 amino acids. CDR3 sequence reads: CASSFVRQLNTGELFF. CDR3 nucleotides: TGTGCCAGCAGTTTCGTTCGGCAGTTGAACACCGGGGAGCTGTTTTTT.

This clonotype was recorded a few times. The CDR3 DNA reads as TGTGCCAGCAGTTTAGGGGTGTCTCATTTCGAGCAGTACTTC. Translating gives CASSLGVSHFEQYF. V and J are TRBV27 and TRBJ2-7; no clear D gene. There are 14 residues in the CDR3. Germline-derived CDR1 and CDR2 are MNHEY and SMNVEV (reference sequence). Trimming left V 2 bases short and J 6 bases short, with 14 bases between.

This clonotype was seen repeatedly, ten times or more. The chain couples TRBV7-3 to TRBJ2-1; D is perhaps TRBD1 (7 bases). Germline loops: CDR1 SGHTA, CDR2 FQGTGA. Deletions cut 1 base from V and 8 bases from J, with 15 bases between. The CDR3 contains 15 residues. The CDR3 loop reads CASSLRQGRRDEQFF. CDR3 DNA: TGTGCCAGCAGCTTAAGACAGGGCCGGAGGGATGAGCAGTTCTTC.

V usage is TRBV20-1 and J usage is TRBJ2-1, with D possibly TRBD2 on 6 matching bases. V gave up 1 base and J gave up 5 bases, with 18 bases separating them. CDR1 is DFQATT and CDR2 is SNEGSKA in the germline V gene (reference sequence). The CDR3 consists of 16 residues. CDR3 residues: CSARGWGELWNNEQFF. The CDR3 nucleotides are TGCAGTGCTAGAGGTTGGGGGGAACTGTGGAACAATGAGCAGTTCTTC.

This clonotype is a singleton in its sample. V usage is TRBV6-2 or TRBV6-3 and J usage is TRBJ2-2; D possibly corresponds to TRBD2 (6 bases). Per the germline V gene, CDR1 is MNHEY and CDR2 is SVGEGT. V was pared by 7 bases and J by 6 bases, with 12 bases between. This CDR3 comprises 13 residues. The CDR3 reads CASIGGASGELFF. The CDR3 DNA is TGTGCCAGCATCGGAGGGGCCTCCGGGGAGCTGTTTTTT.